This T cell receptor beta chain was observed in a study of T cells in narcolepsy. Across the whole study: Enrolled donors included narcolepsy type 1 or type 2 patients and healthy controls. Study-wide points: Comparing one patient's CSF and blood CD4+ clonotypes highlighted HCRT- and TRIB2-specific autoreactive clonotypes. Healthy controls reportedly lacked the autoreactive clonotypes serially found in patients' blood. No autoreactive T cell clone sequences appeared in some memory CD4+ repertoires.

Assay used: immunoSEQ multiplex PCR; TCRdb lists only in-frame clones, some missing. This repertoire shows 25,000 to 30,000 clones, approximately 80% found once; its top ten account for nearly 3.5%. Of note for this clone: Its antigen is undetermined.

The sequence came from a human donor with narcolepsy. Material for sequencing was CD45RA- memory CD4+ T cells from PBMCs.

CDR3 in DNA: TGCAGCGTTTCCCCCCTAGCGGGGGGGACCAATGAGCAGTTCTTC. It specifies CSVSPLAGGTNEQFF. The chain links TRBV29-1 to TRBJ2-1; 12 bases map to TRBD2. In germline, CDR1 is SQVTM, CDR2 ANQGSEA. Trimming at V came to 5 bases and at J to 6 bases, leaving 8 bases not matched to a gene. This CDR3 contains 15 residues.